A single sample is the source of the 25 T cell receptor beta chains below, sequenced in a study of response to subunit inactivated influenza vaccine. Each CDR3 protein gets one entry after TCRdb re-called the RT-PCR reads with MiXCR. This sample carries 560,000 or so distinct CDR3 sequences, 7.6% of them seen once, and the ten largest clones take 13%. Source: PBMCs from blood, taken roughly 24 months after vaccination. These receptors originate from a man in his fifties or sixties who received an inactivated influenza vaccine.

This clonotype occurred a few times. The chain has TRBV5-6 and TRBJ1-1, with a weak D call TRBD1 (5 bases). The V end was cut by 3 bases, the J end by 1 base, with 13 bases between. The CDR3 is 15 amino acids. Germline CDR1 reads SGHDT; CDR2 reads YYEEEE. The CDR3: CASSYGGGSNTEAFF. DNA of the CDR3: TGTGCCAGCAGCTATGGGGGGGGGTCGAACACTGAAGCTTTCTTT.

The rearrangement joins TRBV3-1 to TRBJ2-5; 9 nucleotides match TRBD1. V was clipped by 0 bases and J by 5 bases; unmatched bases: 10. Germline V gene sequence: CDR1 LGHDT, CDR2 YNNKEL (reference sequence). The CDR3 runs 17 residues. Here the CDR3 reads CASSQDIGQGSLETQYF. The CDR3 DNA is TGTGCCAGCAGCCAAGATATAGGACAGGGGAGTTTGGAGACCCAGTACTTC.

The chain uses TRBV2 and TRBJ2-2; D is undetermined. Trimming cost V 3 bases and J 0 bases, with 8 bases left between them. The CDR3 has 15 residues. Looked up from germline, CDR1 is SNHLY and CDR2 is FYNNEI. CDR3 sequence reads: CASSEVPPNTGELFF. As DNA, the CDR3 is TGTGCCAGCAGTGAGGTCCCCCCGAACACCGGGGAGCTGTTTTTT.

The V and J genes are TRBV28 and TRBJ2-7; D is unresolved. V was shortened by 5 bases and J by 2 bases, with 13 bases between the two germline ends. The CDR3 spans 14 residues. Germline lookup yields CDR1 MDHEN and CDR2 SYDVKM. The CDR3, as DNA: TGTGCCAGCAGTCCCTCCCCGGCGACCTACGAGCAGTACTTC. It yields the protein CASSPSPATYEQYF.

The chain couples TRBV5-1 to TRBJ1-6; D unresolved. Germline V gives CDR1 SGHRS, CDR2 YFSETQ. V was trimmed by 5 bases and J by 8 bases, leaving 17 bases between them. This CDR3 spans 15 amino acids. This CDR3 is CASREGLQLDSPLHF. CDR3 coding DNA: TGCGCCAGCAGGGAGGGTCTCCAGTTGGATTCACCCCTCCACTTT.

This clonotype has at least ten counts. The chain recombines TRBV15 with TRBJ2-1; D possibly corresponds to TRBD1 (6 bases). V was clipped by 3 bases and J by 0 bases, with 9 bases between them. The CDR3 covers 15 residues. The V gene's germline CDR1 is LNHNV and CDR2 YYDKDF (reference sequence). CDR3 nucleotide sequence: TGTGCCACCAGCAGGGACAGATACTCCTACAATGAGCAGTTCTTC. This translates into CATSRDRYSYNEQFF.

This clonotype was recorded at least ten times. This chain uses TRBV7-9 with TRBJ2-7, with 8 bases fitting TRBD2. The trim removed 5 bases at V and 4 bases at J, leaving 10 bases unmatched. Germline V lookup: CDR1 SEHNR, CDR2 FQNEAQ (reference sequence). The CDR3 covers 15 residues. The CDR3 nucleotides are TGTGCCAGCAGCCGTAGCGGGATGGGTATATACGAGCAGTACTTC. This translates into CASSRSGMGIYEQYF.

This clonotype was detected only a few times. The junction and the germline gene differ at one end; a read error may be behind it. The chain joins TRBV20-1 to TRBJ2-7; D not resolved. Germline values: CDR1 DFQATT, CDR2 SNEGSKA (reference sequence). This CDR3 has 12 residues. CDR3 nucleotide sequence: TGCAGCGCTAGGGAACAGTCCTACGAGCAGTACTTC. It codes for CSAREQSYEQYF.

A word on this clonotype: Its ends do not fully match the called genes, so a read error is possible. The chain uses TRBV5-6 and TRBJ2-4; the D call may be TRBD1 or TRBD2 (5 bases each). This CDR3 contains 18 residues. CDR1 is SGHDT and CDR2 is YYEEEE in the germline V gene. The DNA of the CDR3 is TGTACCAGCAGCTTGGCACTGTGGTTGGCCAGGGAGCAAAACATTCAGTACTTC. It encodes CTSSLALWLAREQNIQYF.

The rearrangement joins TRBV5-1 to TRBJ2-7, with D maybe TRBD1 (5 bases). Per the germline V gene, CDR1 is SGHRS and CDR2 is YFSETQ. The ends were cut back, 4 bases at V and 0 bases at J, with 8 bases in the middle. The CDR3 totals 13 residues. The CDR3 loop reads CASSTRVSYEQYF. In nucleotides, the CDR3 is TGCGCCAGCAGCACCAGGGTCTCCTACGAGCAGTACTTC.

The V call is TRBV20-1, the J call TRBJ1-1; a weak D match, TRBD1 (5 bases). Deletions cut 3 bases from V and 7 bases from J, with 15 bases between. CDR3 length: 13 amino acids. Per the germline V gene, CDR1 is DFQATT and CDR2 is SNEGSKA (reference sequence). The CDR3 loop reads CSASVRQGIEAFF. The DNA for the CDR3 is TGCAGTGCTAGTGTCCGCCAGGGCATTGAAGCTTTCTTT.

This clonotype has ten or more counts. The rearrangement joins TRBV5-1 to TRBJ1-2, with TRBD1 matching over 8 bases. J gave up 3 bases and V 7 bases, and 5 bases lay outside the gene matches. The CDR3 has 13 residues. Germline-derived CDR1 and CDR2 are SGHRS and YFSETQ. DNA for the CDR3: TGCGCCAGCGGGCCAGGGGGCTACTATGGCTACACCTTC. It translates to CASGPGGYYGYTF. Combining the CDR3 with reference TRBV5-1 and TRBJ1-2 gives the whole variable domain KAGVTQTPRYLIKTRGQQVTLSCSPISGHRSVSWYQQTPGQGLQFLFEYFSETQRNKGNFPGRFSGRQFSNSRSEMNVSTLELGDSALYLCASGPGGYYGYTFGSGTRLTVV.

This chain joins TRBV6-1 and TRBJ2-1, with 10 bases aligning to TRBD2. The length of the CDR3 is 14 residues. V shed 8 bases and J 5 bases; nucleotides not matched to a gene: 6. Germline assignment: CDR1 MNHNS and CDR2 SASEGT. CDR3 nucleotide sequence: TGTGCCAGCGCTATAGCGGGGGGCCACAATGAGCAGTTCTTC. Its translation is CASAIAGGHNEQFF.

The chain combines TRBV12-3 or TRBV12-4 with TRBJ1-6, with TRBD1 as a possible D gene (5 bases). Trimming left V 6 bases short and J 6 bases short, with 12 bases between. This CDR3 is 14 amino acids long. For the CDR3, the DNA is TGTGCCAGCAGGTTCCGGGACCTTAATTCACCCCTCCACTTT. It is translated as CASRFRDLNSPLHF.

The chain links TRBV7-2 to TRBJ2-1; no firm D call. V shed 0 bases and J shed 4 bases, with 10 bases lying between them. The CDR3 consists of 15 residues. CDR1 is SGHTA, CDR2 FQGNSA, per germline. The CDR3 nucleotides are TGTGCCAGCAGCTTAGCGTATGGGCGGTACAATGAGCAGTTCTTC. It translates to CASSLAYGRYNEQFF. Based on the CDR3 plus reference TRBV7-2 and TRBJ2-1, the full variable domain is GAGVSQSPSNKVTEKGKDVELRCDPISGHTALYWYRQSLGQGLEFLIYFQGNSAPDKSGLPSDRFSAERTGGSVSTLTIQRTQQEDSAVYLCASSLAYGRYNEQFFGPGTRLTVL.

This clonotype showed up just a few times. This sequence joins TRBV30 and TRBJ2-4; 10 positions match TRBD1. Germline trimming cut 0 bases from V and 2 bases from J; bases unmatched to any gene: 7. The CDR3 has 17 amino acids. In germline, CDR1 is GTSNPN, CDR2 SVGIG (reference sequence). CDR3 nucleotide sequence: TGTGCCTGGAGTGTATGGACAGGGGGATTCACCAAAAACATTCAGTACTTC. It codes for CAWSVWTGGFTKNIQYF.

This clonotype was seen repeatedly, ten times or more. The gene calls are TRBV19 and TRBJ2-7; D possibly corresponds to TRBD1 (6 bases). The CDR3 consists of 14 residues. Germline CDR1 reads LNHDA; CDR2 reads SQIVND (reference sequence). The V end was cut by 10 bases, the J end by 0 bases, with 16 bases between. This chain's CDR3 is CATRTAASSYEQYF. For the CDR3, the DNA is TGTGCCACCCGGACAGCTGCCAGCTCCTACGAGCAGTACTTC.

This clonotype was observed once. The V gene is TRBV28, the J gene TRBJ2-7; 7 nucleotides agree with TRBD1. Germline trimming cut 8 bases from V and 0 bases from J; bases unmatched to any gene: 7. The CDR3 contains 14 residues. Germline CDR1 reads MDHEN; CDR2 reads SYDVKM. The CDR3 is CASQGQKFSYEQYF. The CDR3 DNA reads as TGTGCCAGCCAGGGACAGAAATTCTCCTACGAGCAGTACTTC.

The chain uses TRBV7-9 and TRBJ1-1; D ambiguous. V lost 5 bases to trimming and J lost 2 bases, with 15 bases between them. The CDR3 has 15 residues. Germline V gives CDR1 SEHNR, CDR2 FQNEAQ (reference sequence). The CDR3 protein is CASSTRIATNTEAFF. In DNA form, the CDR3 reads TGTGCCAGCAGCACTCGAATAGCAACAAACACTGAAGCTTTCTTT.

This clonotype appeared a few times. The chain couples TRBV7-2 to TRBJ2-1, with 12 bases fitting TRBD2. The CDR3 totals 15 residues. V was pared by 4 bases and J by 6 bases, with 4 bases of the junction left unmatched. Germline assignment: CDR1 SGHTA and CDR2 FQGNSA. The CDR3 DNA reads as TGTGCCAGCAGCTCTAGCGGGAGGGGCCTCAATGAGCAGTTCTTC. This encodes CASSSSGRGLNEQFF.

V gene TRBV5-1 combines with J gene TRBJ2-5, with TRBD2 as a possible D gene (5 bases). V shed 0 bases and J shed 4 bases, with 13 bases lying between them. CDR3 length: 15 amino acids. The germline gives CDR1 SGHRS, CDR2 YFSETQ. The CDR3 nucleotides are TGCGCCAGCAGCTTGGCCGAAGGACTTCCAGAGACCCAGTACTTC. Protein product: CASSLAEGLPETQYF.

CDR3 residues: CASSKRGPDGGRTYNEQFF. The CDR3 bases are TGTGCCAGCAGCAAAAGAGGTCCTGACGGAGGGAGGACCTACAATGAGCAGTTCTTC. V is TRBV21-1 and J is TRBJ2-1. TRBV21-1 is reported as a pseudogene. The CDR3 length is 19 residues.

The rearrangement joins TRBV5-4 to TRBJ1-5; D unclear. V was cut by 1 base and J by 4 bases, with 9 bases left in between. Germline lookup yields CDR1 SGHNT and CDR2 YYREEE (reference sequence). The CDR3 is made up of 14 amino acids. The CDR3 reads CASSLMGNNQPQHF. In DNA form, the CDR3 reads TGTGCCAGCAGCTTGATGGGGAATAATCAGCCCCAGCATTTT. Combining the CDR3 with reference TRBV5-4 and TRBJ1-5 gives the whole variable domain ETGVTQSPTHLIKTRGQQVTLRCSSQSGHNTVSWYQQALGQGPQFIFQYYREEENGRGNFPPRFSGLQFPNYSSELNVNALELDDSALYLCASSLMGNNQPQHFGDGTRLSIL.

The rearrangement joins TRBV30 to TRBJ2-5; D gene unclear. Germline CDR1 and CDR2: GTSNPN and SVGIG (reference sequence). Trimming pared 3 bases from V and 2 bases from J, leaving 10 bases between. The CDR3 has 13 residues. The CDR3 spells CAWRPIRQETQYF. The CDR3 nucleotides read TGTGCCTGGAGACCTATCCGGCAAGAGACCCAGTACTTC.

About this clonotype: A read error may be the cause here, since a much bigger clone is one base away. This rearrangement joins TRBV5-1 to TRBJ2-3; D uncertain. Deletions cut 4 bases from V and 2 bases from J, with 5 bases between. Germline V gives CDR1 SGHRS, CDR2 YFSETQ. The CDR3 contains 12 residues. The CDR3 is CASSRNTDTQYF. DNA of the CDR3: TGCGCCAGCAGCAGAAACACAGATACGCAGTATTTT.